These 7 T cell receptor beta chains came from one sample sequenced in a study of shared clonotypes between healthy human individuals (dated by TCRdb to the early 2020s). Library method: the immunoSEQ multiplex PCR assay. TCRdb retrieved this table from immuneACCESS and kept in-frame rearrangements only. Not all clones are present; in checked studies, unresolved V genes account for under half, and no reason is known for the remainder. This sample comprises over 2 million clones, around 90% of them detected only once. Around 0.38% of the sample lies in the top ten. The specimen was naive CD4+ T cells from PBMCs. The sample's cell subset or site label is to be understood as: CD45RA+ positively selected. The receptors shown here come from a man between 18 and 35 years old in good health. Some clones in this sample may be carry-over from other donors' samples.

The rearrangement joins TRBV5-4 to TRBJ2-7, with TRBD2 matching over 7 bases. CDR1 SGHNT and CDR2 YYREEE come from the germline V gene (reference sequence). This CDR3 comprises 14 residues. With 4 bases clipped from V and 3 bases from J, the junction kept 7 bases outside the gene matches. The CDR3 reads CASSATRTSYEQYF. The CDR3 nucleotides read TGTGCCAGCAGCGCGACGAGGACTAGCTACGAGCAGTACTTC.

The chain couples TRBV19 to TRBJ2-7; D is unclear. CDR1 LNHDA and CDR2 SQIVND come from the germline V gene (reference sequence). V lost 4 bases, J lost 1 base, and 8 bases lay in between. There are 13 residues in the CDR3. This CDR3 is CASSNQASYEQYF. DNA of the CDR3: TGTGCCAGTAGTAACCAGGCTTCCTACGAGCAGTACTTC.

The chain is built from TRBV30 and TRBJ1-6; no clear D gene. This CDR3 spans 11 amino acids. In germline, CDR1 is GTSNPN, CDR2 SVGIG (reference sequence). Trimming cost V 2 bases and J 11 bases, with 7 bases left between them. CDR3 amino acids: CAWSLGTPLHF. As DNA, the CDR3 is TGTGCCTGGAGTCTGGGGACACCCCTCCACTTT.

The chain has TRBV19 and TRBJ2-7, with 9 nucleotides matching TRBD2. The V and J ends lost 6 bases and 4 bases, in that order; junction bases with no gene match: 4. Germline V gene sequence: CDR1 LNHDA, CDR2 SQIVND (reference sequence). The CDR3 runs 13 residues. For the CDR3, the DNA is TGTGCCAGTAGGCATAGCGGGGGTTACGAGCAGTACTTC. Translation gives CASRHSGGYEQYF. Full variable domain (rest looked up from reference TRBV19 and TRBJ2-7): DGGITQSPKYLFRKEGQNVTLSCEQNLNHDAMYWYRQDPGQGLRLIYYSQIVNDFQKGDIAEGYSVSREKKESFPLTVTSAQKNPTAFYLCASRHSGGYEQYFGPGTRLTVT.

The J gene is TRBJ2-7, the V gene TRBV28; a weak D match, TRBD1 (5 bases). CDR1 is MDHEN and CDR2 is SYDVKM in the germline V gene. V gave up 5 bases and J gave up 4 bases, with 12 bases separating them. This CDR3 region has 13 residues. The CDR3 nucleotides are TGTGCCAGCAGTCCTCGGACACATTACGAGCAGTACTTC. Translated: CASSPRTHYEQYF. The complete variable domain, with remaining parts taken from reference TRBV28 and TRBJ2-7, reads DVKVTQSSRYLVKRTGEKVFLECVQDMDHENMFWYRQDPGLGLRLIYFSYDVKMKEKGDIPEGYSVSREKKERFSLILESASTNQTSMYLCASSPRTHYEQYFGPGTRLTVT.

The rearrangement joins TRBV7-3 to TRBJ2-3; no reliable D call. The CDR3 is made up of 14 amino acids. The V and J ends lost 3 bases and 4 bases respectively, with 11 bases between them. CDR1 is SGHTA, CDR2 FQGTGA, per germline. For the CDR3, the DNA is TGTGCCAGCAGCTTCGGGCGGCCGTCAGATACGCAGTATTTT. It yields the protein CASSFGRPSDTQYF.

The chain is built from TRBV5-6 and TRBJ2-5; 8 bases fit TRBD1. This CDR3 region has 16 residues. V gave up 4 bases and J gave up 2 bases; unmatched junction bases: 10. CDR1 is SGHDT and CDR2 is YYEEEE in the germline V gene. The CDR3 DNA reads TGTGCCAGCAGCCGGAACAGGGGGACCGAACAAGAGACCCAGTACTTC. It yields the protein CASSRNRGTEQETQYF. The full variable domain, completed using reference TRBV5-6 and TRBJ2-5, is DAGVTQSPTHLIKTRGQQVTLRCSPKSGHDTVSWYQQALGQGPQFIFQYYEEEERQRGNFPDRFSGHQFPNYSSELNVNALLLGDSALYLCASSRNRGTEQETQYFGPGTRLLVL.